The 3 T cell receptor beta chains given below trace back to one sample, sequenced in a study of regulatory T cells in long-lasting Graves disease (dated by TCRdb to the early 2020s). The time point label, read with the paper, signifies: newly diagnosed GD, antithyroid drugs for less than 3 months. For both TCR sequencing and RNA sequencing, RNA was extracted from PBMCs in TRIzol. The library was produced with multiplex PCR. The instrument was an Illumina HiSeq 4000. To build TCR beta libraries, CDR3 regions were amplified by Arm-PCR using iRepertoire HTBI primers. TCRdb's own reprocessing of the public reads used fastp at Q25 and MiXCR and kept productive beta chains. Records with the same CDR3 protein are collapsed into one entry carrying the most frequent genes and DNA. Recorded for this sample are approximately 390,000 distinct CDR3 sequences; about 17% of them occurred a single time. Just over 20% of the sample goes to the ten largest clones.

The data also belong to a second study, concerning T cells in Graves' hyperthyroidism and ophthalmopathy.

Sequenced material: peripheral blood mononuclear cells (PBMCs), taken at new diagnosis, from a patient treated with antithyroid drugs. The receptors were sampled from a woman aged 18-35 years with Graves disease. Donor details come from another sample of the same person, matched by shared clones.

This chain joins TRBV28 and TRBJ1-6; D gene uncertain. The CDR3 loop spans 14 amino acids. Germline V gene data show CDR1 as MDHEN and CDR2 as SYDVKM. Trimming pared 1 base from V and 15 bases from J, leaving 16 bases between. CDR3 loop: CASSLSVPPGYLHF. The CDR3 bases are TGTGCCAGCAGTTTATCGGTCCCACCAGGTTACCTCCACTTT. Filled out from reference TRBV28 and TRBJ1-6, the complete variable domain reads DVKVTQSSRYLVKRTGEKVFLECVQDMDHENMFWYRQDPGLGLRLIYFSYDVKMKEKGDIPEGYSVSREKKERFSLILESASTNQTSMYLCASSLSVPPGYLHFGNGTRLTVT.

The table lists this clonotype with a few counts. V is TRBV5-1 and J is TRBJ2-6; D unresolved. Germline V gives CDR1 SGHRS, CDR2 YFSETQ. Trimming took off 4 bases at V and 2 bases at J, with 13 bases between the two ends. CDR3 length equals 16 residues. The CDR3 DNA sequence: TGCGCCAGCAGCCCGTCTTTGGCAACTGGGGCCAACGTCCTGACTTTC. Protein product: CASSPSLATGANVLTF.

The rearrangement uses TRBV18 and TRBJ1-2, with 8 positions matching TRBD1. CDR1 and CDR2 from the germline V gene are KGHSH and LQKENI. This CDR3 has 14 amino acids. V trimming: 6 bases; J trimming: 2 bases; junction bases outside the gene matches: 5. CDR3 DNA: TGTGCCAGCTCCGTTACAGGGGGGAACTATGGCTACACCTTC. This gives the protein CASSVTGGNYGYTF.